Sequencing of this T cell receptor beta chain was carried out in a study of CXCR3-negative and CXCR3-positive naive CD8 T cells. Study-wide results and caveats: More hydrophobic TRB CDR3s occurred in CXCR3-positive than in CXCR3-negative naive cells. Diversity in memory CD8+ cells fell much lower than the comparably high levels seen in both naive subsets.

Concerning this clonotype: What it binds is not known.

The CDR3 has 12 amino acids. In germline, CDR1 is MDHEN, CDR2 SYDVKM. Within the CD8+ T cell compartment, naive cells were CD45RO-CCR7+CD27+CD95-. TRB cDNA was prepared as libraries by UMI-labeled 5' RACE. With the 5' RACE reads reprocessed, TCRdb shows one record per CDR3 protein and no DNA. This sample's table reports 45,000 to 60,000 distinct CDR3 sequences. Sequenced material: naive CXCR3- CD8+ T cells from blood. Subset specified: CD45RO-CCR7+CD27+CD95- naive CD8+ T cells lacking CXCR3 (TNR3-). The chain links TRBV28 to TRBJ2-7. This TCR derives from a human donor in good health. Some clones in this sample may be carry-over from other donors' samples. The CDR3: CASSLSDYEQYF.